This T cell receptor beta chain was documented in a study of blood T cell repertoires in COVID-19. At the level of the study: Two consecutive negative NP/OP PCR tests, clearance, or resolved symptoms defined Cohort 3 recovery. T cells, B-cell-depleted T cells, or PBMCs supplied cDNA or gDNA.

Source study methods: By means of reference gene primer amplification, nucleated cell counts were estimated. Sequencing was performed with immunoSEQ multiplex PCR; in TCRdb, only in-frame clones are kept and a portion is missing. V, J and clone size derive from that table, while D and trimming were established from the DNA sequence. The table lists hundreds of thousands of clones, more than 75% of them singletons. This clone was seen more than once but under ten times. Cohort allocation depended upon clinical history that participants reported. Germline assignment: CDR1 LGHNA and CDR2 YNFKEQ. V was cut by 0 bases and J by 1 base, with 7 bases left in between. The CDR3 runs to 16 residues.

The source material was PBMCs or T cells enriched from blood (not recorded which). V is TRBV4-2 and J is TRBJ2-6, with no clear D. The origin of this receptor is a middle-aged man in a cohort exposed to, infected with or recovered from COVID-19 (not recorded which). The CDR3 loop is CASSQERDSGANVLTF. DNA of the CDR3: TGTGCCAGCAGCCAAGAGCGAGATTCTGGGGCCAACGTCCTGACTTTC.